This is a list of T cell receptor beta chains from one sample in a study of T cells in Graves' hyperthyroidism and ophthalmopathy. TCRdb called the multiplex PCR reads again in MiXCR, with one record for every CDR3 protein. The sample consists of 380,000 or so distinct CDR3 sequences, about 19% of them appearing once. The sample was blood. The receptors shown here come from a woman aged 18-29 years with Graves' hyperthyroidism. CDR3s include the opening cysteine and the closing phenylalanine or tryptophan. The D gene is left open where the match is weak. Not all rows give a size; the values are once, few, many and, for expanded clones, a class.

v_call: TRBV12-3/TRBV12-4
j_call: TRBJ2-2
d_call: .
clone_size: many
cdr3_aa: CASSSRRAGELFF
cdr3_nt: TGTGCCAGCAGCTCACGCCGGGCCGGGGAGCTGTTTTTT

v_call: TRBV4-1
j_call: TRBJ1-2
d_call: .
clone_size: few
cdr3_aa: CASSHRPAGHGYTF
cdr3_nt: TGCGCCAGCAGCCACCGACCGGCGGGACATGGCTACACCTTC

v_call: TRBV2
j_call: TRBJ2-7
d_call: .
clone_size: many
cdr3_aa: CASSEGQTKNHYEQYF
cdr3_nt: TGTGCCAGCAGTGAAGGACAGACTAAAAACCACTACGAGCAGTACTTC

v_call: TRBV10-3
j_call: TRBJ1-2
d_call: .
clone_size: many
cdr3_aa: CAITMTPLNYGYTF
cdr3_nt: TGTGCCATCACCATGACGCCGCTCAACTATGGCTACACCTTC

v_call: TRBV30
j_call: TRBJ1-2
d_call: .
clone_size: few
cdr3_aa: CAWSVRRRGSGYTF
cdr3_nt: TGTGCCTGGAGTGTTAGGCGGCGGGGCAGTGGCTACACCTTC

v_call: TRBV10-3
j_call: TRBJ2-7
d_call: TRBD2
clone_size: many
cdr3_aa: CAISTPTGGEQYF
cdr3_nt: TGTGCCATCAGTACCCCGACGGGAGGTGAGCAGTACTTC

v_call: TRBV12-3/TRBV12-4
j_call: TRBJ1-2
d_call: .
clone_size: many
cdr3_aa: CASSLARGVGYTF
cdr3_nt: TGTGCCAGCAGTTTAGCGCGGGGGGTTGGCTACACCTTC

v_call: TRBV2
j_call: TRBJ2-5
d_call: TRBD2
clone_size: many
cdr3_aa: CASSGVAGGRLQETQYF
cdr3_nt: TGTGCCAGCAGTGGTGTAGCGGGGGGCCGACTTCAAGAGACCCAGTACTTC

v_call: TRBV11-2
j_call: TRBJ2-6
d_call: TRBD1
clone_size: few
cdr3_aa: CASSYGTGASSGANVLTF
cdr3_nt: TGTGCCAGCAGCTACGGGACAGGGGCTTCCTCTGGGGCCAACGTCCTGACTTTC

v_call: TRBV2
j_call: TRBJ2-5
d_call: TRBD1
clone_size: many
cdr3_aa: CASGRDRVSLWTQYF
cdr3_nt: TGTGCCAGCGGCAGGGACAGGGTGAGCCTATGGACCCAGTACTTC

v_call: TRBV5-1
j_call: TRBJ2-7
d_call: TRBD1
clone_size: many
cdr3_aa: CASSRDRDGEQYF
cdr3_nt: TGCGCCAGCAGCCGGGACAGGGACGGTGAGCAGTACTTC

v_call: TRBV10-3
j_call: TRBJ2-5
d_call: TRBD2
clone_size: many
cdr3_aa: CAISEDLSGGAQETQYF
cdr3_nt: TGTGCCATCAGTGAGGATTTGAGCGGGGGAGCACAAGAGACCCAGTACTTC

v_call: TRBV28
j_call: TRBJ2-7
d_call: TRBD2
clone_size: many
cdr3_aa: CASLSGTSGYEQYF
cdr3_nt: TGTGCCAGCCTATCCGGGACTAGCGGCTACGAGCAGTACTTC

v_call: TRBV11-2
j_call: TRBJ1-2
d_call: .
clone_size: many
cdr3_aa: CASSLRQGNYGYTF
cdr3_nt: TGTGCCAGCAGCTTACGGCAGGGTAACTATGGCTACACCTTC

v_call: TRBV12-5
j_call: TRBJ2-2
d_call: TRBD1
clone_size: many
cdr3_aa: CASGPGDRKTGELFF
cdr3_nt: TGTGCTAGTGGTCCGGGGGACAGGAAGACCGGGGAGCTGTTTTTT

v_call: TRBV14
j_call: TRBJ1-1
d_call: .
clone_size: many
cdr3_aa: CASSQVPRGWTEAFF
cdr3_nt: TGTGCCAGCAGCCAAGTCCCACGTGGATGGACTGAAGCTTTCTTT

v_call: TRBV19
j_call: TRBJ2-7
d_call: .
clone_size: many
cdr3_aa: CASSPHAVYEQYF
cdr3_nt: TGTGCCAGTAGTCCCCACGCGGTATACGAGCAGTACTTC

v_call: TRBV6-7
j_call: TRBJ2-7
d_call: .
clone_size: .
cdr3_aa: CASSYFRFYEQYF
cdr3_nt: TGTGCCAGCAGTTACTTCAGGTTCTACGAGCAGTACTTC

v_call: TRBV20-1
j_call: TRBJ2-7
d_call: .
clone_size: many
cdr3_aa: CSARVGTYEQYF
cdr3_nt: TGCAGTGCTAGAGTTGGTACCTACGAGCAGTACTTC

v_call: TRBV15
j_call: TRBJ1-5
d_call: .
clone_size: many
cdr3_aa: CATSQDRGQPQHF
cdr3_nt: TGTGCCACCAGCCAAGACAGAGGTCAGCCCCAGCATTTT

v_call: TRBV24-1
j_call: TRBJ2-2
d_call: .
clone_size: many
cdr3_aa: CATSGGTYTGELFF
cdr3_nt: TGTGCCACCAGTGGTGGAACCTACACCGGGGAGCTGTTTTTT

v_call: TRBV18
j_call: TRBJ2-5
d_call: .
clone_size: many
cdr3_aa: CASSPLAGNLETQYF
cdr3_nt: TGTGCCAGCTCACCCTTAGCCGGGAATTTAGAGACCCAGTACTTC

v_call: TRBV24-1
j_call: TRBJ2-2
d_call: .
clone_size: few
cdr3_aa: CATSDPGAVTGELFF
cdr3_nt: TGTGCCACCAGTGATCCCGGGGCCGTCACCGGGGAGCTGTTTTTT

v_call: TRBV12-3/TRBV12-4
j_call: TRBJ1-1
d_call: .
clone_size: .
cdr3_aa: CASNPGPSYTEAFF
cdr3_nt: TGTGCCAGCAACCCGGGACCGTCGTACACTGAAGCTTTCTTT